The 18 T cell receptor beta chains listed next were all sequenced from one sample in a study of CDR3 diversity in severe acne. TCRdb independently ran MiXCR on the PCR reads; one entry per CDR3 protein. This sample has tens of thousands of distinct CDR3 sequences; 45% to 65% occur once, and the top ten carry 13% to 15%. The specimen was blood. These receptors were collected from a male donor in good health, without acne.

Comments on this clonotype: The limits of the CDR3 on the DNA are not certain, so only TCRdb's listed CDR3 is given. The J gene is TRBJ2-7, the V gene TRBV20-1; no check of the table's D call, TRBD1, against the DNA was made. The CDR3 numbers 23 amino acids, ends counted. In germline, CDR1 is DFQATT, CDR2 SNEGSKA (reference sequence). The CDR3 loop is CSAPTRGYNEQFFGPGWPHEQYF.

In its sample, this clonotype ranks as medium-sized. The chain joins TRBV6-5 to TRBJ1-6; maybe TRBD1 (5 bases). Germline CDR1 is MNHEY and CDR2 is SVGAGI. CDR3 length: 14 amino acids. With 6 bases removed from V and 7 bases from J, the gap between germline ends came to 13 bases. The CDR3 loop is CASRLRRGNSPLHF. The CDR3 coding sequence is TGTGCCAGCAGACTACGGAGGGGAAATTCACCCCTCCACTTT.

Many counts were recorded for this clonotype. The chain recombines TRBV12-3 or TRBV12-4 with TRBJ1-3; D is undetermined. The CDR3 has 12 residues. V lost 1 base and J lost 5, with 3 bases in between. The CDR3 here is CASSLERNTIYF. The CDR3 nucleotides are TGTGCCAGCAGTTTAGAAAGAAACACCATATATTTT.

The V and J genes are TRBV11-2 and TRBJ2-7, with 16 nucleotides matching TRBD2. With 2 bases clipped from V and 7 bases from J, the junction kept 11 bases outside the gene matches. The CDR3 consists of 18 residues. From germline, CDR1 is SGHAT and CDR2 FQNNGV. CDR3 region: CASSLSTGLAGGPGEQYF. CDR3 bases: TGTGCCAGCAGCTTATCAACGGGACTAGCGGGAGGGCCGGGGGAGCAGTACTTC.

This clonotype has a single count. The chain couples TRBV20-1 to TRBJ2-5; 12 nucleotides line up with TRBD2. Germline loops: CDR1 DFQATT, CDR2 SNEGSKA (reference sequence). CDR3 length: 15 amino acids. V dropped 4 bases and J dropped 5; count of bases not matched to a gene: 8. CDR3 nucleotide sequence: TGCAGTGCTACTAGCGGGAGGGCCCGTAGGGAGACCCAGTACTTC. Encoded protein: CSATSGRARRETQYF.

This clonotype has ten or more counts. A much larger clone lies one base from this, so it may be a read error. The chain couples TRBV2 to TRBJ2-1; no definite D call. Trimming pared 2 bases from V and 16 bases from J, leaving 15 bases between. Germline V gene lookup returns CDR1 SNHLY and CDR2 FYNNEI. The CDR3 totals 12 residues. Here the CDR3 reads CASSEMGGVVFF. CDR3 in DNA: TGTGCCAGCAGTGAAATGGGTGGAGTGGTCTTCTTC. Filled out from reference TRBV2 and TRBJ2-1, the complete variable domain reads EPEVTQTPSHQVTQMGQEVILRCVPISNHLYFYWYRQILGQKVEFLVSFYNNEISEKSEIFDDQFSVERPDGSNFTLKIRSTKLEDSAMYFCASSEMGGVVFFGPGTRLTVL.

This clonotype was picked up a small number of times. V is TRBV20-1 and J is TRBJ1-5; D is ambiguous. The germline V and J ends were trimmed by 0 bases and 3 bases, with 9 bases remaining between them. The CDR3 covers 14 residues. CDR1 and CDR2 from the germline V gene are DFQATT and SNEGSKA (reference sequence). DNA for the CDR3: TGCAGTGCTAGAGATCTGGCAGCCAATCAGCCCCAGCATTTT. Amino acids: CSARDLAANQPQHF.

This clonotype is labeled as large. The rearrangement uses TRBV6-5 and TRBJ1-1, with 9 bases that match TRBD1. CDR3 length: 15 residues. V trimming: 2 bases; J trimming: 6 bases; junction bases outside the gene matches: 7. The germline gives CDR1 MNHEY, CDR2 SVGAGI. The CDR3 bases are TGTGCCAGCAGTTACCCGGGACAGGGAGGACCTGAAGCTTTCTTT. Translating gives CASSYPGQGGPEAFF.

The chain has TRBV7-9 and TRBJ1-2; D perhaps matches TRBD1 (5 bases). This CDR3 is built from 13 residues. Germline values: CDR1 SEHNR, CDR2 FQNEAQ (reference sequence). Trimming removed 9 bases at V and 0 bases at J, with 11 bases between. This CDR3 reads CASTDTANYGYTF. CDR3 DNA: TGTGCCAGTACGGACACCGCTAACTATGGCTACACCTTC.

Notes on this clonotype: The conserved closing phenylalanine or tryptophan is absent in this CDR3, likely reflecting a read error. The J gene is TRBJ2-4, the V gene TRBV28; D is unresolved. Germline CDR1 MDHEN, CDR2 SYDVKM. The CDR3 has 15 amino acids. The CDR3 region has the DNA TGTGCCGGCAGTTTAAGTCAGCTAGCCAAAAACATTCAGTACCTC. It translates to CAGSLSQLAKNIQYL.

This clonotype occurred many times. The gene calls are TRBV2 and TRBJ2-7; 7 bases map to TRBD2. The CDR3 totals 12 residues. Germline V gives CDR1 SNHLY, CDR2 FYNNEI. J was trimmed by 7 bases and V by 7 bases; bases with no gene match: 7. Written as DNA, the CDR3 is TGTGCCAGCATGTCGGGAGCGGGGGAGCAGTACTTC. Amino acids: CASMSGAGEQYF.

CDR3 coding DNA: TGTGCCAGCACTCAAGGGGATTTTACCTACGAGCAGTACTTC. Amino acids: CASTQGDFTYEQYF. The chain uses TRBV12-3 or TRBV12-4 and TRBJ2-7; a possible D gene is TRBD1 (5 bases). The CDR3 length is 14 residues. V lost 7 bases to trimming and J lost 2 bases, with 15 bases between them.

This clonotype has only a few counts. V usage is TRBV2 and J usage is TRBJ2-5; 7 positions agree with TRBD2. The CDR3 is 13 residues long. CDR1 is SNHLY and CDR2 is FYNNEI in the germline V gene. The V and J ends lost 6 bases and 5 bases, in that order; junction bases with no gene match: 6. The CDR3 DNA sequence: TGTGCCAGCAGCACGACTAGCCGGGAGACCCAGTACTTC. Its protein is CASSTTSRETQYF.

The chain joins TRBV29-1 to TRBJ2-1; weak D call: TRBD1 (7 bases). V was cut by 4 bases and J by 9 bases, with 19 bases left in between. Germline V gene data show CDR1 as SQVTM and CDR2 as ANQGSEA. The CDR3 runs 14 residues. The CDR3 region is CSVGDWQGDSEQFF. The DNA of the CDR3 is TGCAGCGTTGGGGACTGGCAGGGGGACAGTGAGCAGTTCTTC.

Details on this clonotype: This may be a read error: a much more frequent sequence differs by one nucleotide. This sequence joins TRBV5-6 and TRBJ2-2; perhaps D is TRBD1 or TRBD2 (5 bases each). Trimming removed 4 bases at V and 6 bases at J, with 10 bases between. The CDR3 is 13 residues long. The germline gives CDR1 SGHDT, CDR2 YYEEEE. CDR3 nucleotide sequence: TGTGCCAGCAGCCTCGGGGCTTCCGGGGAGCTGTTTTTT. This codes for CASSLGASGELFF.

This chain joins TRBV7-9 and TRBJ1-1; D call uncertain. Looked up from germline, CDR1 is SEHNR and CDR2 is FQNEAQ (reference sequence). The CDR3 consists of 11 residues. Trimming left V 8 bases short and J 4 bases short, with 8 bases between. CDR3 nucleotides: TGTGCCAGCGAGACGAGCACTGAAGCTTTCTTT. Amino acids: CASETSTEAFF.

This clonotype was picked up many times. The rearrangement links TRBV5-1 to TRBJ2-5, with 9 bases fitting TRBD1. This CDR3 is built from 14 residues. V lost 6 bases and J lost 4; bases outside the gene matches: 7. Germline V lookup: CDR1 SGHRS, CDR2 YFSETQ. Written as DNA, the CDR3 is TGCGCCAGCACGGGACAGGGAGGGCTAGAGACCCAGTACTTC. It codes for CASTGQGGLETQYF.

This clonotype appeared many times. V usage is TRBV7-2 and J usage is TRBJ1-5, with unresolved D. This CDR3 has 12 amino acids. V was clipped by 5 bases and J by 4 bases, with 6 bases between them. CDR1 is SGHTA, CDR2 FQGNSA, per germline. The CDR3 here is CASSIVNQPQHF. The CDR3 DNA reads as TGTGCCAGCAGCATAGTAAATCAGCCCCAGCATTTT.